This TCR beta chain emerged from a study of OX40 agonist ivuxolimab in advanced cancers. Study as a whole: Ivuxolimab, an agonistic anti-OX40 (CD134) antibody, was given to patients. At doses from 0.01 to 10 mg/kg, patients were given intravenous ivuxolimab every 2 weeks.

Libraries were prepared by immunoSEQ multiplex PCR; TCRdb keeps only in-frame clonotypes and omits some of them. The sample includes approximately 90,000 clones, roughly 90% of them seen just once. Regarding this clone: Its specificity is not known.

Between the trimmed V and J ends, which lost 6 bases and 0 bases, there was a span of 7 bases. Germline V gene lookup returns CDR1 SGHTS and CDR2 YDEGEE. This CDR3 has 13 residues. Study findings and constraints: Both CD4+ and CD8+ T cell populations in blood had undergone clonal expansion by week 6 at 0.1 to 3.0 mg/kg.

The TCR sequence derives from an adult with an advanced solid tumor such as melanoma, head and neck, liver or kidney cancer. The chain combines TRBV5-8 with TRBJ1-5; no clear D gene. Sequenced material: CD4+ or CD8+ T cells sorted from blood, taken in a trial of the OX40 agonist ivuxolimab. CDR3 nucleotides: TGTGCCAGCACCCCGAATAGCAATCAGCCCCAGCATTTT. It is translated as CASTPNSNQPQHF.